This TCR beta chain emerged from a study of blood T cell repertoires in COVID-19. Study in general: The United States, Italy and Spain supplied acute and convalescent COVID-19 samples. PBMCs, B-cell-depleted T cells, or T cells were the source of the cDNA or gDNA that made up the material.

Authors' analysis steps: How many nucleated cells were present was estimated from reference gene primer amplification. The data were produced by immunoSEQ multiplex PCR, yet TCRdb's version contains in-frame clones alone and is incomplete. V and J calls plus clone size are reproduced from that table; the DNA served to infer D and trimming. This table has about 34,000 clones, approximately 71% appearing once. The receptor's source is a human donor in a cohort sampled during active COVID-19. The material sequenced was peripheral blood.

CDR3 in amino acids: CASSPNPSRTYATGELFF. The CDR3 nucleotides read TGTGCCAGCAGCCCAAATCCGTCTAGAACTTATGCCACCGGGGAGCTGTTTTTT. V and J are TRBV7-3 and TRBJ2-2; D not resolved. The CDR3 runs 18 residues. Germline CDR1 is SGHTA and CDR2 is FQGTGA. With 5 bases removed from V and 4 bases from J, the gap between germline ends came to 23 bases.